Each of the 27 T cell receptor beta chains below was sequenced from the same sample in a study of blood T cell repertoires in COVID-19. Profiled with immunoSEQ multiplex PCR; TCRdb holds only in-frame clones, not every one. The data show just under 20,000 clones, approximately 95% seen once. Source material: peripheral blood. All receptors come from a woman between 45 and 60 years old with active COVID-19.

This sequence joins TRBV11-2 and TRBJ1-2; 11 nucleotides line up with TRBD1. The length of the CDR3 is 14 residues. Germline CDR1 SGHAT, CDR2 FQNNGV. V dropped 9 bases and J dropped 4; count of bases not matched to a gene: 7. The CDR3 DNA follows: TGTGCCAGTGAGGCGGGGACAGGGGGCTATGGCTACACCTTC. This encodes CASEAGTGGYGYTF.

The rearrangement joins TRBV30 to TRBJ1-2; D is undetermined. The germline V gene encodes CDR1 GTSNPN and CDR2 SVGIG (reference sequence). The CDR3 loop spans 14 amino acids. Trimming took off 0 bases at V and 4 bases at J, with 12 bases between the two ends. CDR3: CAWSVLGSGYGYTF. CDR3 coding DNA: TGTGCCTGGAGTGTACTAGGCAGTGGCTATGGCTACACCTTC.

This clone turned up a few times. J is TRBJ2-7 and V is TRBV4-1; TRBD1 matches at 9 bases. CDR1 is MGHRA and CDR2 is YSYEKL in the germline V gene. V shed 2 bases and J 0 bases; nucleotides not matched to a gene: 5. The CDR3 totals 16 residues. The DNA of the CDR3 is TGCGCCAGCAGCCAAAGGACAGGGGCCACCTCCTACGAGCAGTACTTC. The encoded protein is CASSQRTGATSYEQYF.

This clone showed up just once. The CDR3 here is CASSQPTSGRVGTQYF. CDR3 DNA sequence: TGCGCCAGCAGCCAACCGACTAGCGGGAGGGTCGGGACCCAGTACTTC. The rearrangement joins TRBV4-1 to TRBJ2-5, with 14 nucleotides matching TRBD2. Germline V gene sequence: CDR1 MGHRA, CDR2 YSYEKL. V shed 2 bases, J shed 7 bases, and the junction held 6 bases outside the gene matches. CDR3 length equals 16 residues.

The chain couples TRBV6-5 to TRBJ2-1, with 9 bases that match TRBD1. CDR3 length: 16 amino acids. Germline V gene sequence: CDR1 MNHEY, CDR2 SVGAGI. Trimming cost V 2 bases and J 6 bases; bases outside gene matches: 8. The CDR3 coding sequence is TGTGCCAGCAGTTACGCCACCGGGACAGGGTTCAATGAGCAGTTCTTC. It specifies CASSYATGTGFNEQFF.

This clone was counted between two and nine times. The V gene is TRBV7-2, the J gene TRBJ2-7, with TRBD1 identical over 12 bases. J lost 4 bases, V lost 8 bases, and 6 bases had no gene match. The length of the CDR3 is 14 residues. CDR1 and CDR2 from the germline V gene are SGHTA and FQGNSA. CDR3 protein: CASGDRGRKYEQYF. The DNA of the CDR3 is TGTGCCAGCGGGGACAGGGGGCGCAAATACGAGCAGTACTTC.

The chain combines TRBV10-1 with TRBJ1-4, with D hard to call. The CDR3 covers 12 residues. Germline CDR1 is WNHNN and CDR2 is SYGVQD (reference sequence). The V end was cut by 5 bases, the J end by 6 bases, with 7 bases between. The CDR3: CASSIVYEKLFF. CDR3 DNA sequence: TGCGCCAGCAGTATCGTATATGAAAAACTGTTTTTT.

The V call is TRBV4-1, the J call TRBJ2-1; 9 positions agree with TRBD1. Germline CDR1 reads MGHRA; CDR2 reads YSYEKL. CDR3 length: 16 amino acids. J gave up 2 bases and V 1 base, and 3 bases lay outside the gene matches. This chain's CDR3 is CASSQGQGGTYNEQFF. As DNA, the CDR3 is TGCGCCAGCAGCCAAGGACAGGGGGGGACCTACAATGAGCAGTTCTTC.

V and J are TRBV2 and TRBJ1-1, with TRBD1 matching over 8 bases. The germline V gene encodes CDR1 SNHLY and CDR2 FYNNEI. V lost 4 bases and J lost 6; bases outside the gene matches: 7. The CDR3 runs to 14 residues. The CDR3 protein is CASSGQGAVSEAFF. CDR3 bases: TGTGCCAGCAGTGGTCAGGGGGCCGTCTCTGAAGCTTTCTTT.

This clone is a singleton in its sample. The CDR3, as DNA: TGTGCCAGCAGCTTGACCGAAGGGGGGACCCAGTACTTC. It yields the protein CASSLTEGGTQYF. This chain connects TRBV3-1 (or the pseudogene TRBV3-2) to TRBJ2-5, with D possibly being TRBD1 (6 bases). Germline V lookup: CDR1 LGHDT, CDR2 YNNKEL (reference sequence). The CDR3 is 13 residues long. The V gene lost 5 bases and the J gene lost 7 bases, with 14 bases spanning the gap.

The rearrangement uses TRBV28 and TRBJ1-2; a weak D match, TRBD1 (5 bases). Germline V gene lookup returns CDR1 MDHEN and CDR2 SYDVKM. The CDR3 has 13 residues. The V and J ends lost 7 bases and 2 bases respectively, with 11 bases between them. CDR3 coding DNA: TGTGCCAGCAAGGGAGGGGCGAACTATGGCTACACCTTC. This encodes CASKGGANYGYTF.

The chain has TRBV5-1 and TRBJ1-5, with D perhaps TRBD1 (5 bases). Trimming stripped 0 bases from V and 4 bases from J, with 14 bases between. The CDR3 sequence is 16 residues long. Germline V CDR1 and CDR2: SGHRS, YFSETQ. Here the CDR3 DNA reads TGCGCCAGCAGCTTGGGGACGGGTGGGGGGAATCAGCCCCAGCATTTT. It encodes CASSLGTGGGNQPQHF. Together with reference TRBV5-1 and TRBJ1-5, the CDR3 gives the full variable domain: KAGVTQTPRYLIKTRGQQVTLSCSPISGHRSVSWYQQTPGQGLQFLFEYFSETQRNKGNFPGRFSGRQFSNSRSEMNVSTLELGDSALYLCASSLGTGGGNQPQHFGDGTRLSIL.

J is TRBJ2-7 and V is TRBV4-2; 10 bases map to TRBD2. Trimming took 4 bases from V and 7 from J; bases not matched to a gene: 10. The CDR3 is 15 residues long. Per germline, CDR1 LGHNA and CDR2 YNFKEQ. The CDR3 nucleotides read TGTGCCAGCAGCCCCGCTAGCGGGGGAGTTAGGGAGCAGTACTTC. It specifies CASSPASGGVREQYF.

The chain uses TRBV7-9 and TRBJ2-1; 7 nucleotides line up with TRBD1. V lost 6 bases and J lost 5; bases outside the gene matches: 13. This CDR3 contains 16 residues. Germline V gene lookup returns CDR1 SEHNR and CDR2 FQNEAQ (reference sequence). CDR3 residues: CASSPDRVQSNNEQFF. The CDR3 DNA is TGTGCCAGCAGTCCAGACAGGGTCCAGTCAAACAATGAGCAGTTCTTC. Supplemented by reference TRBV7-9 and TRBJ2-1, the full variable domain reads DTGVSQNPRHKITKRGQNVTFRCDPISEHNRLYWYRQTLGQGPEFLTYFQNEAQLEKSRLLSDRFSAERPKGSFSTLEIQRTEQGDSAMYLCASSPDRVQSNNEQFFGPGTRLTVL.

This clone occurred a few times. The CDR3 region is CASSLGLETNTGELFF. CDR3 DNA sequence: TGTGCCAGCAGCTTGGGTCTCGAGACGAACACCGGGGAGCTGTTTTTT. J is TRBJ2-2 and V is TRBV5-8; D gene unclear. The CDR3 spans 16 residues. Between the trimmed V and J ends, which lost 0 bases and 0 bases, there was a span of 9 bases. Germline V lookup: CDR1 SGHTS, CDR2 YDEGEE.

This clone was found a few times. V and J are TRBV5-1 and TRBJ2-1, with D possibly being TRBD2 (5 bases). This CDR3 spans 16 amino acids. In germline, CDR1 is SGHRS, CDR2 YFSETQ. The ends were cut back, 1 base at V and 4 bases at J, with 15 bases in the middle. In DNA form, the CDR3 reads TGCGCCAGCAGCTTGCTAGGGCTAGCAGAGTACAATGAGCAGTTCTTC. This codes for CASSLLGLAEYNEQFF.

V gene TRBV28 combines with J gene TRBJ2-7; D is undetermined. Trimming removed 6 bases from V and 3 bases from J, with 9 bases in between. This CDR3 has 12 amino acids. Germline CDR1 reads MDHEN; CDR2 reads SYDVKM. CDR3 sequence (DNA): TGTGCCAGCAGCCCAGACATCTACGAGCAGTACTTC. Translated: CASSPDIYEQYF.

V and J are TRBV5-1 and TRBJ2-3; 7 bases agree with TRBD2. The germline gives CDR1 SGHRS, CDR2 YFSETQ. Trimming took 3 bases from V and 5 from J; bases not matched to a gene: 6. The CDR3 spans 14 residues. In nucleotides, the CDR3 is TGCGCCAGCAGCTATGATGGGAGGGAAGATACGCAGTATTTT. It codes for CASSYDGREDTQYF.

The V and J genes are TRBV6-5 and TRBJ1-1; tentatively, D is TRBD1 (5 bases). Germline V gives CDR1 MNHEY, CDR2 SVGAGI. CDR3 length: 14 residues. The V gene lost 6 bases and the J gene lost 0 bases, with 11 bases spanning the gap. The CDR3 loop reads CASSNWGVNTEAFF. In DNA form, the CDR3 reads TGTGCCAGCAGCAACTGGGGGGTGAACACTGAAGCTTTCTTT.

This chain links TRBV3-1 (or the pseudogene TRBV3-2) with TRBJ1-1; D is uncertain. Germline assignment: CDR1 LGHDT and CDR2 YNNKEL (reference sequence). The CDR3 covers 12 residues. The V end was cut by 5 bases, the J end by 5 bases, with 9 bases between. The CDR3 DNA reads TGTGCCAGCAGCGCCACGGGGACTGAAGCTTTCTTT. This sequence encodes CASSATGTEAFF.

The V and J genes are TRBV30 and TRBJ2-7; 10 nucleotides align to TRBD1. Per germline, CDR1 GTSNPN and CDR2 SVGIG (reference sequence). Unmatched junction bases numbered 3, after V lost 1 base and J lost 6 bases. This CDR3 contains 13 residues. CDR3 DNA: TGTGCCTGGAGTGCGGACAGGGGGAGCGAGCAGTACTTC. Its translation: CAWSADRGSEQYF. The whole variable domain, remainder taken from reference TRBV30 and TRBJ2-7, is SQTIHQWPATLVQPVGSPLSLECTVEGTSNPNLYWYRQAAGRGLQLLFYSVGIGQISSEVPQNLSASRPQDRQFILSSKKLLLSDSGFYLCAWSADRGSEQYFGPGTRLTVT.

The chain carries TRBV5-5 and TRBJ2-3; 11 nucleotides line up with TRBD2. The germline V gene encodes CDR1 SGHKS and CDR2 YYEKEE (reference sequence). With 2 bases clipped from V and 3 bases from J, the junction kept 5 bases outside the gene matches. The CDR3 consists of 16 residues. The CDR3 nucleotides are TGTGCCAGCAGCTTACTTACTAGCGGGAGTACAGATACGCAGTATTTT. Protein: CASSLLTSGSTDTQYF.

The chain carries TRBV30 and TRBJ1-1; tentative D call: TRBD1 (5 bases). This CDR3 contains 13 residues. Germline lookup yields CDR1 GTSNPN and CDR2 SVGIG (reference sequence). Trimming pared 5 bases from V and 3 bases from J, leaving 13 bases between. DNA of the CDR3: TGTGCCTGGGCCGGGGGTGTCGACACTGAAGCTTTCTTT. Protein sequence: CAWAGGVDTEAFF.

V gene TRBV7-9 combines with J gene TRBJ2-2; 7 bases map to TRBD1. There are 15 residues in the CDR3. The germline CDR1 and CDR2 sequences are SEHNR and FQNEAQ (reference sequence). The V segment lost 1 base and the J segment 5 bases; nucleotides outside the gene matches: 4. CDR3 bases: TGTGCCAGCAGCTTAGACGGGACAGCTACCGGGGAGCTGTTTTTT. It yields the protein CASSLDGTATGELFF. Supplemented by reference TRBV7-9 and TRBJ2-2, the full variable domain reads DTGVSQNPRHKITKRGQNVTFRCDPISEHNRLYWYRQTLGQGPEFLTYFQNEAQLEKSRLLSDRFSAERPKGSFSTLEIQRTEQGDSAMYLCASSLDGTATGELFFGEGSRLTVL.

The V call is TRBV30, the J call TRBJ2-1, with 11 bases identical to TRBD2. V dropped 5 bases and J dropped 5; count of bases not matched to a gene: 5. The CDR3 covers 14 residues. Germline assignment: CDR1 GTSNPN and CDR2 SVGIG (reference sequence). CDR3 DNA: TGTGCCTGGGAGGGACTAGCGGCAAACAATGAGCAGTTCTTC. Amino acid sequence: CAWEGLAANNEQFF.

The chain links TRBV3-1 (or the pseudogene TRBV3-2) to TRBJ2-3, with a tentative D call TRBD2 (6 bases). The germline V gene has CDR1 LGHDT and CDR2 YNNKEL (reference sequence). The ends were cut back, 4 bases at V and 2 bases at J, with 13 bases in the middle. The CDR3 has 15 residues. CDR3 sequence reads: CASSLGGSFTDTQYF. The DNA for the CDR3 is TGTGCCAGCAGCCTTGGAGGGAGTTTCACAGATACGCAGTATTTT.

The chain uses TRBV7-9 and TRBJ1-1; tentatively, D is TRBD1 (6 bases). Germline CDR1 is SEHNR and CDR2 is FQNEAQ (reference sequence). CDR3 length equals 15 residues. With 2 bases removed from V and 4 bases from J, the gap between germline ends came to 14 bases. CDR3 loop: CASSLRGSESTEAFF. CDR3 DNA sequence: TGTGCCAGCAGCTTAAGGGGGTCGGAGAGCACTGAAGCTTTCTTT.